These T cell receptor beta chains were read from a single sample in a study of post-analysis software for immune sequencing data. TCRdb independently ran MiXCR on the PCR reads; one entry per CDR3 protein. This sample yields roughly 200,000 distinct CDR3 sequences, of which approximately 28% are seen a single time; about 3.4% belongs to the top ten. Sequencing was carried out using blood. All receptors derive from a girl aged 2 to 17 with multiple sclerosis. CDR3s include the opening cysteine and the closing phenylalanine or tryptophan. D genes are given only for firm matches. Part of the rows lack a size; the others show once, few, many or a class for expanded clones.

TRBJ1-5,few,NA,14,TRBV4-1,CASSQEGRDQPQHF,TGCGCCAGCAGCCAGGAGGGGCGCGATCAGCCCCAGCATTTT
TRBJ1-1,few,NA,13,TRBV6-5,CASRRTENTEAFF,TGTGCCAGCAGAAGGACAGAGAACACTGAAGCTTTCTTT
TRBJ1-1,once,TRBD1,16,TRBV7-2,CASSAEGQKKNTEAFF,TGTGCCAGCAGCGCAGAGGGACAGAAAAAGAACACTGAAGCTTTCTTT
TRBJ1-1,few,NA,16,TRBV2,CASSEPLEGANTEAFF,TGTGCCAGCAGTGAACCCCTTGAAGGGGCAAACACTGAAGCTTTCTTT
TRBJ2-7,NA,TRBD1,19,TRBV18,CASSPPGQGALSGANEQYF,TGTGCCAGCTCACCACCGGGACAGGGGGCGCTATCCGGCGCAAACGAGCAGTACTTC
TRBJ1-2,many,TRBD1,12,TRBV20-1,CSVRDRGERYTF,TGCAGCGTTAGGGACAGGGGTGAGCGCTACACCTTC
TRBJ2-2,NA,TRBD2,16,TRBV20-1,CSAGVGTSGRTGERCF,TGCAGTGCTGGGGTTGGGACTAGCGGGAGAACCGGGGAGCGGTGTTTT
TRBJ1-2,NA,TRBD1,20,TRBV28,CASSLNKGTGGTRSVPGYTF,TGTGCCAGCAGTTTGAATAAGGGGACAGGGGGCACCCGGTCAGTACCTGGCTACACCTTC
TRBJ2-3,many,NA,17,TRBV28,CASSSARIPTQKDTQYF,TGTGCCAGCAGCTCTGCACGAATCCCTACACAAAAAGATACGCAGTATTTT
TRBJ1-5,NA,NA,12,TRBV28,CASSQAGQPQHF,TGTGCCAGCAGTCAGGCAGGACAGCCCCAGCATTTT
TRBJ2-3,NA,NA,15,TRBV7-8,CASSPGTGRTDTQYF,TGTGCCAGCAGCCCCGGGACTGGGAGGACAGATACGCAGTATTTT
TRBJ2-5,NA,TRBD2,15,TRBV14,CASSQGWGLEETQYF,TGTGCCAGCAGCCAAGGATGGGGACTAGAGGAGACCCAGTACTTC
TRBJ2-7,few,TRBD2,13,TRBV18,CASSQTSVDEQYF,TGTGCCAGCTCACAAACTAGCGTGGACGAGCAGTACTTC
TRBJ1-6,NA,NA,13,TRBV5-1,CASSLGENSPLHF,TGCGCCAGCAGCTTGGGGGAGAACTCACCCCTCCACTTT
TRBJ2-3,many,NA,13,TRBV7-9,CASSPQGTDTQYF,TGTGCCAGCAGCCCTCAGGGCACAGATACGCAGTATTTT
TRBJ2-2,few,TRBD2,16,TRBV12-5,CASGLAVAGVAGELFF,TGTGCTAGTGGTTTGGCGGTAGCGGGAGTGGCCGGGGAGCTGTTTTTT
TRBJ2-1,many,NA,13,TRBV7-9,CASSPASYNEQFF,TGTGCCAGCAGCCCTGCGTCGTACAATGAGCAGTTCTTC
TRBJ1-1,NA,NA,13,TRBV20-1,CSARKDLNTEAFF,TGCAGTGCTAGAAAGGATCTGAACACTGAAGCTTTCTTT
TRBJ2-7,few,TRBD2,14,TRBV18,CASSLGTSFAEQYF,TGTGCCAGCTCACTGGGGACTAGTTTCGCCGAGCAGTACTTC
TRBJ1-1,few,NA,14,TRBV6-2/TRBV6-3,CASSSRGLSTEAFF,TGTGCCAGCAGTTCGAGGGGATTGAGCACTGAAGCTTTCTTT
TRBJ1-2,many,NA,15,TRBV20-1,CSARQGRGTLYGYTF,TGCAGTGCTAGACAGGGGCGAGGAACGCTTTACGGCTACACCTTC
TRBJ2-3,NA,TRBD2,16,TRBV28,CASSFHSGRPPYTQYF,TGTGCCAGCAGTTTTCACAGCGGGAGGCCCCCGTATACGCAGTATTTT
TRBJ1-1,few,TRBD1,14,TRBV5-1,CASKDRAANTEAFF,TGCGCCAGTAAAGACAGGGCAGCTAACACTGAAGCTTTCTTT
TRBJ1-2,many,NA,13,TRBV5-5,CASSAQQTAGYTF,TGTGCCAGCAGCGCCCAACAGACTGCTGGCTACACCTTC
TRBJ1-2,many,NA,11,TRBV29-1,CSVGGGYGYTF,TGCAGCGTTGGAGGGGGCTATGGCTACACCTTC
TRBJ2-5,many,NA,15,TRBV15,CATSRDTGLFPEQYF,TGTGCCACCAGCAGAGATACAGGGCTCTTTCCTGAGCAGTACTTC
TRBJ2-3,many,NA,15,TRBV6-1,CASSDVRSSTDTQYF,TGTGCCAGCAGTGATGTCCGATCTAGCACAGATACGCAGTATTTT
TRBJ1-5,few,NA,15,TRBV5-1,CASSLIGDPNQPQHF,TGCGCCAGCAGCTTGATCGGGGACCCCAATCAGCCCCAGCATTTT
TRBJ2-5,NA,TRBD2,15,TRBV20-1,CSASMGEGLPGEQYF,TGCAGTGCTAGTATGGGGGAGGGCCTCCCGGGTGAGCAGTACTTC
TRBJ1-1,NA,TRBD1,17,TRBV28,CASSSLWTGGVNTEAFF,TGTGCCAGCAGTTCTCTATGGACAGGGGGGGTTAACACTGAAGCTTTCTTT
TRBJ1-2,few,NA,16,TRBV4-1,CASSQSDRSANYGYTF,TGCGCCAGCAGCCAGAGTGACAGGTCGGCTAACTATGGCTACACCTTC
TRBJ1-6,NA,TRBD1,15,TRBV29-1,CSVVEDGTANSPPHF,TGCAGCGTTGTCGAGGACGGGACAGCTAATTCACCCCCCCACTTT
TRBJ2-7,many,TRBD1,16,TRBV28,CASSRPRTGGSYEQYF,TGTGCCAGCAGCCGACCCCGGACAGGGGGCTCCTACGAGCAGTACTTC
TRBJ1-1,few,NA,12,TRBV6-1,CASSDPKTEAFF,TGTGCCAGCAGTGATCCCAAGACTGAAGCTTTCTTT
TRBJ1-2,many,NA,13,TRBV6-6,CASSHRFFYGYTF,TGTGCCAGCAGCCACAGGTTTTTCTATGGCTACACCTTC
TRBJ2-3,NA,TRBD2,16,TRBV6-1,CASRRDGGGTTDTQYF,TGTGCCAGTCGGCGGGATGGCGGGGGAACGACAGATACGCAGTATTTT
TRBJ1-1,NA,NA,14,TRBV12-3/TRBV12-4,CASSSIILNTEAFF,TGTGCCAGCAGTTCGATAATTCTGAACACTGAAGCTTTCTTT